The sample holds a few counts of the clone carrying this T cell receptor (beta chain). Its antigen is currently unknown. One entry per CDR3 protein, called by TCRdb with MiXCR from the 5' RACE reads. Of approximately 8,800 distinct CDR3 sequences in the sample, 52% were seen once. Whole-study results and caveats: Tumor memory CD4+ T cell TCR gene usage clustered with blood and lymph node memory CD4+ cells and lymph node naive CD4+ cells.

The CDR3 runs to 17 residues. Per germline, CDR1 DFQATT and CDR2 SNEGSKA (reference sequence). Trimming removed 3 bases at V and 0 bases at J, with 21 bases between. The clonotype comes from a female donor with breast cancer. J is TRBJ2-7 and V is TRBV20-1; D call uncertain. Sequencing was performed on memory CD4+ T cells sorted from a lymph node. Subset: memory CD4+ T cells, CD4+CD45RO+CD25-. The CDR3 protein is CSARVPSGGFSSYEQYF. CDR3 in DNA: TGCAGTGCTAGGGTGCCCTCTGGTGGCTTCTCCTCCTACGAGCAGTACTTC.